One T cell receptor (beta chain) is described in this entry. Germline CDR1 is MNHEY and CDR2 is SMNVEV (reference sequence). V was shortened by 10 bases and J by 5 bases, with 18 bases between the two germline ends. CDR3 length equals 13 residues. TCRdb keeps only in-frame clones here, not all; method: immunoSEQ multiplex PCR. The repertoire includes about 360,000 clones, approximately 90% of them detected once, and around 0.8% sits in the top ten. These data come from a study of cytomegalovirus exposure and HLA in healthy donors. The TCR was taken from a woman between 18 and 29 years old in good health and CMV-seronegative. The V and J genes are TRBV27 and TRBJ2-7; tentatively, D is TRBD2 (6 bases). Sequenced: PBMCs. CDR3 in DNA: TGTGCCACCGGGGCAACGGGGGTACACGAGCAGTACTTC. Protein sequence: CATGATGVHEQYF.